This is a list of T cell receptor beta chains from one sample in a study of T cell responses to AZD1222 COVID-19 vaccine. Libraries were prepared by immunoSEQ multiplex PCR; TCRdb keeps only in-frame clonotypes and omits some of them. The sample consists of around 120,000 clones, roughly 84% of them appearing once. Sequencing was performed on peripheral blood, taken on day 0 of AZD1222 vaccination. Receptor source: an adult in good health. Each CDR3 is given with its conserved first and last residue. Fields, in order: D gene, clone size, V gene, J gene, CDR3 DNA, CDR3 protein. A D gene is named only where the DNA matches it firmly. Clone size is not always given. Where it is, it says once, few, many or a class for expanded clones.

-	-	TRBV6-2/TRBV6-3	TRBJ2-7	TGTGCCAGCAGTTACTCGAAGGGCGAGCAGTACTTC	CASSYSKGEQYF
-	-	TRBV5-1	TRBJ1-2	TGCGCCAGCAGCGAGGACATGGGAGATGGCTACACCTTC	CASSEDMGDGYTF
TRBD2	-	TRBV19	TRBJ2-1	TGTGCCAGACTAGCGGGAGGGTGCAATGAGCAGTTCTTC	CARLAGGCNEQFF
-	-	TRBV9	TRBJ2-5	TGTGCCAGCAGCATCCGTGGCAGGGGCCAAGAGACCCAGTACTTC	CASSIRGRGQETQYF
-	-	TRBV28	TRBJ2-2	TGTGCCAGCAGTTTGGGGACGGGGGGGGAGCTGTTTTTT	CASSLGTGGELFF
-	-	TRBV21-1	TRBJ2-5	TGTGCCAGCAGCATTGGAACCAAAGAGACCCAGTACTTC	CASSIGTKETQYF
TRBD1	few	TRBV7-8	TRBJ1-2	TGTGCCAGCAGCCTACAGGGGGCTTATGGCTACACCTTC	CASSLQGAYGYTF
-	-	TRBV4-1	TRBJ1-3	TGCGCCAGCAGCCAAGTCGAAGGAAACACCATATATTTT	CASSQVEGNTIYF
-	-	TRBV3-1/TRBV3-2	TRBJ1-2	TGTGCCAGCAGCCAAGATTACGACTATGGCTACACCTTC	CASSQDYDYGYTF
TRBD2	-	TRBV27	TRBJ2-7	TGTGCCAGCAGTTTAGTAGCGGGGCCCCTTGAGCAGTACTTC	CASSLVAGPLEQYF
-	-	TRBV9	TRBJ2-3	TGTGCCAGCAACTTAGGAGGGGCCACAGATACGCAGTATTTT	CASNLGGATDTQYF
-	-	TRBV6-1	TRBJ1-6	TGTGCCAGCAGTGACCTGGACCGGTCACCCCTCCACTTT	CASSDLDRSPLHF
-	-	TRBV5-4	TRBJ2-7	TGTGCCAGCAGTCCTCAGGCTTTGGGTCCCCACGAGCAGTACTTC	CASSPQALGPHEQYF
-	-	TRBV29-1	TRBJ2-5	TGCAGCGTTGAGCGGCAAGAAGAGACCCAGTACTTC	CSVERQEETQYF
-	-	TRBV28	TRBJ2-5	TGTGCCAGCAGTTCGTCAAAATCAGGGTATCAAGAGACCCAGTACTTC	CASSSSKSGYQETQYF
TRBD1	once	TRBV3-1/TRBV3-2	TRBJ1-4	TGTGCCAGCAGCACTTTACGAATTGGACAGGTGAATGAAAAACTGTTTTTT	CASSTLRIGQVNEKLFF
-	-	TRBV4-1	TRBJ1-6	TGCGCCAGCAGCCAACGGACAGCTAATTCACCCCTCCACTTT	CASSQRTANSPLHF
-	-	TRBV6-5	TRBJ1-6	TGTGCCAGCAGTTCGTGGGGGGAGGATTCACCCCTCCACTTT	CASSSWGEDSPLHF
-	-	TRBV19	TRBJ2-1	TGTGCCAGTAGTAGAACTGATAGGGATGAGCAGTTCTTC	CASSRTDRDEQFF
-	-	TRBV18	TRBJ2-1	TGTGCCAGCTCACCCCCTTCACAGGGTTACAATGAGCAGTTCTTC	CASSPPSQGYNEQFF
-	once	TRBV28	TRBJ1-2	TGTGCCAGCAGTTTACTCAGGGAGCATGGCTACACCTTC	CASSLLREHGYTF
-	-	TRBV7-9	TRBJ1-2	TGTGCCAGCAGCTTAAGGGGATATTCCGGCTACACCTTC	CASSLRGYSGYTF
-	-	TRBV27	TRBJ2-1	TGTGCCAGCAGTTTGTTCAGACTCAATGAGCAGTTCTTC	CASSLFRLNEQFF
TRBD1	-	TRBV5-5	TRBJ1-6	TGTGCCAGCAGCCCCGGGACAGGCGGTTCACCCCTCCACTTT	CASSPGTGGSPLHF
TRBD1	-	TRBV19	TRBJ1-5	TGTGCCAGTAGTACAGCCGGGACAGATACAATTAGCAATCAGCCCCAGCATTTT	CASSTAGTDTISNQPQHF
-	-	TRBV30	TRBJ1-2	TGTGCCTGGAGGGAACGGATCTATGGCTACACCTTC	CAWRERIYGYTF
-	-	TRBV19	TRBJ2-7	TGTGCCAGTAGTATAGAGGTCGGCGGCTCCTACGAGCAGTACTTC	CASSIEVGGSYEQYF
-	-	TRBV6-5	TRBJ2-2	TGTGCCAGCAGTCCCCCTCCCGGGGAGCTGTTTTTT	CASSPPPGELFF
-	few	TRBV16	TRBJ1-1	TGTGCCAGCAGCCAACCCAGCCCTGAAGCTTTCTTT	CASSQPSPEAFF
-	-	TRBV12-3/TRBV12-4	TRBJ1-2	TGTGCCAGCAGGCCCCCCGGGGCGAGTGGCTACACCTTC	CASRPPGASGYTF
-	-	TRBV7-2	TRBJ1-5	TGTGCCAGCAGCTTTGGCAATCAGCCCCAGCATTTT	CASSFGNQPQHF
TRBD1	-	TRBV20-1	TRBJ1-2	TGCAGTGCTAGTGGACAGGGGTATGGCTACACCTTC	CSASGQGYGYTF
TRBD1	few	TRBV28	TRBJ1-5	TGTGCCAGCAGTGGAGGACAGGGGGCTTCTGGCCAGCCCCAGCATTTT	CASSGGQGASGQPQHF
-	-	TRBV19	TRBJ1-1	TGTGCCAGTAGTATAGATAGGAGGGCCGGGACTGAAGCTTTCTTT	CASSIDRRAGTEAFF
TRBD1	-	TRBV3-1/TRBV3-2	TRBJ1-2	TGTGCCAGCAGCCAAGATGGGACAGGGGGCGGCGGCTACACCTTC	CASSQDGTGGGGYTF
-	-	TRBV19	TRBJ2-1	TGTGCCAGTACCCTGGGTAGCGGAACCTACAATGAGCAGTTCTTC	CASTLGSGTYNEQFF
-	-	TRBV27	TRBJ1-1	TGTGCCAGCAGTTCCCCGGCTGGGCAGAACACTGAAGCTTTCTTT	CASSSPAGQNTEAFF
-	-	TRBV6-5	TRBJ1-1	TGTGCCAGCAGTTCCACGATCAACACTGAAGCTTTCTTT	CASSSTINTEAFF
TRBD1	few	TRBV18	TRBJ2-7	TGTGCCAGCTCACCACAAGGGGGCGAGGAGCAGTACTTC	CASSPQGGEEQYF
-	-	TRBV7-9	TRBJ1-2	TGTGCCAGCTCCGGGGCAGGGGACTACTATGGCTACACCTTC	CASSGAGDYYGYTF
-	-	TRBV4-1	TRBJ2-1	TGCGCCAGCAGCTCCCGTGCGAGTAGGTCCTACAATGAGCAGTTCTTC	CASSSRASRSYNEQFF
TRBD2	-	TRBV3-1/TRBV3-2	TRBJ2-7	TGTGCCAGCAGCCGGGCGGGAGGGCAAGAGTACGAGCAGTACTTC	CASSRAGGQEYEQYF
TRBD1	once	TRBV29-1	TRBJ1-2	TGCAGCGTTGAAAACAGGGGCATGAACCGTGCTAATTATGGCTACACCTTC	CSVENRGMNRANYGYTF
TRBD1	-	TRBV6-5	TRBJ1-2	TGTGCCAGCAGTCCTTTCAACAGGGGGCAGGATGGCTACACCTTC	CASSPFNRGQDGYTF
TRBD2	-	TRBV7-3	TRBJ2-3	TGTGCCAGCAGCTTAATTGGAGGACTAGGGGCAGATACGCAGTATTTT	CASSLIGGLGADTQYF
-	-	TRBV15	TRBJ2-7	TGTGCCACCAGCAGCGACAGTAGGACCTCCTACGAGCAGTACTTC	CATSSDSRTSYEQYF
-	-	TRBV10-3	TRBJ2-2	TGTGCCATCAGTGAAGCCGGAAGGGAGGCCGGGGAGCTGTTTTTT	CAISEAGREAGELFF
TRBD2	-	TRBV10-3	TRBJ2-7	TGTGCCATCCGGGGCGGGGGGGTGGTCTACGAGCAGTACTTC	CAIRGGGVVYEQYF
-	-	TRBV4-1	TRBJ1-5	TGCGCCAGCAGCCAAATTTTGGGCAATCAGCCCCAGCATTTT	CASSQILGNQPQHF
TRBD2	-	TRBV7-9	TRBJ2-2	TGTGCCAGCAGCCCGAGGGGACTACACACCGGGGAGCTGTTTTTT	CASSPRGLHTGELFF
-	few	TRBV6-5	TRBJ1-1	TGTGCCAGCAGTACGACAGGTAGGGAAGCTTTCTTT	CASSTTGREAFF
-	-	TRBV19	TRBJ2-7	TGTGCCAGTACCAACAGACAGGCCGAGCAGTACTTC	CASTNRQAEQYF
TRBD1	-	TRBV6-5	TRBJ1-3	TGTGCCAGCAGAACAGGGGGACTTTCTGGAAACACCATATATTTT	CASRTGGLSGNTIYF
-	few	TRBV3-1/TRBV3-2	TRBJ1-4	TGTGCCAGCAGCCAGAGTCTGGGGGGTGAAAAACTGTTTTTT	CASSQSLGGEKLFF